A single sample gave rise to the 20 T cell receptor beta chains below, sequenced in a study of cytomegalovirus exposure and HLA in healthy donors listed by TCRdb under 2017. Library creation used the immunoSEQ multiplex PCR assay. The multiplex PCR relied on a mix of 60 forward primers for TCR Vbeta segments and 13 reverse primers for TCR Jbeta segments. What TCRdb holds here is the immuneACCESS table cut down to in-frame rearrangements. Part of the clones is not present; checked against another copy, under half of the missing clones reflect an unresolved V gene, and the others are unexplained. The sample has 160,000 or so clones on record, about four fifths of them singletons. The ten largest clones represent more than 0.4% of the sample. Sequenced input: PBMCs. The receptor source for this set is a woman aged 45 to 65 in good health and CMV-seronegative.

The genes are TRBV28 and TRBJ1-2; 7 bases are shared with TRBD1. This CDR3 comprises 16 residues. V trimming: 3 bases; J trimming: 2 bases; junction bases outside the gene matches: 9. CDR1 is MDHEN and CDR2 is SYDVKM in the germline V gene. Here the CDR3 reads CASSLVTETGNYGYTF. The CDR3 region has the DNA TGTGCCAGCAGTTTGGTGACAGAGACAGGGAACTATGGCTACACCTTC.

This clone was seen a handful of times. This sequence joins TRBV19 and TRBJ1-1; the match to TRBD1 covers 8 bases. The CDR3 extends over 13 amino acids. The ends lost 3 bases at V and 7 bases at J; junction bases unmatched: 4. Germline V gene sequence: CDR1 LNHDA, CDR2 SQIVND (reference sequence). The CDR3 coding sequence is TGTGCCAGTAGTATTGCACAGGGGGTTGAAGCTTTCTTT. Translation gives CASSIAQGVEAFF.

CDR3 nucleotide sequence: TGTGCCAGCAGCGTCGACACTACTAATGAAAAACTGTTTTTT. Residues: CASSVDTTNEKLFF. The chain has TRBV9 and TRBJ1-4; the D is unclear. Per germline, CDR1 SGDLS and CDR2 YYNGEE. Trimming took 2 bases from V and 2 from J, leaving 7 bases between them. The CDR3 extends over 14 amino acids.

This clone was counted only a few times. This chain connects TRBV28 to TRBJ2-1, with TRBD2 identical over 8 bases. This CDR3 is built from 17 residues. Germline trimming cut 6 bases from V and 7 bases from J; bases unmatched to any gene: 17. The V gene's germline CDR1 is MDHEN and CDR2 SYDVKM. CDR3 DNA: TGTGCCAGCAGCTTCCAACCCTCCGGCGGGGGGAGGAATGAGCAGTTCTTC. It codes for CASSFQPSGGGRNEQFF.

This clone was seen only a few times. The CDR3, as DNA: TGTGCCAGCAGCACTAACAGGGGGCATAGGGAGACCCAGTACTTC. This sequence encodes CASSTNRGHRETQYF. V and J are TRBV5-6 and TRBJ2-5; 9 bases align to TRBD1. V lost 4 bases and J lost 5; bases outside the gene matches: 9. This CDR3 contains 15 residues. CDR1 is SGHDT and CDR2 is YYEEEE in the germline V gene.

This chain links TRBV19 with TRBJ2-1, with 7 bases aligning to TRBD1. Per germline, CDR1 LNHDA and CDR2 SQIVND (reference sequence). J was trimmed by 4 bases and V by 3 bases; bases with no gene match: 6. This CDR3 spans 15 amino acids. Here the CDR3 reads CASSMKQGIYNEQFF. For the CDR3, the DNA is TGTGCCAGTAGTATGAAACAGGGGATATACAATGAGCAGTTCTTC.

The chain is built from TRBV7-8 and TRBJ2-5, with TRBD2 identical over 7 bases. The J call may not be correct, given that the DNA end is closer to TRBJ2-7. This CDR3 is built from 14 residues. Germline CDR1 SGHVS, CDR2 FQNEAQ. The CDR3 DNA reads as TGTGCCAGCAGCTTGGCGGGAGATCTAAACGAGCAGTACTTC. Translating gives CASSLAGDLNEQYF.

This chain links TRBV4-2 with TRBJ1-4; D unclear. This CDR3 has 17 residues. Trimming took 0 bases from V and 2 from J, leaving 13 bases between them. Per the germline V gene, CDR1 is LGHNA and CDR2 is YNFKEQ. Here the CDR3 DNA reads TGTGCCAGCAGCCAAGAGGGGAGGTTCCAGACTAATGAAAAACTGTTTTTT. Translated: CASSQEGRFQTNEKLFF.

The chain has TRBV25-1 and TRBJ1-4; 9 bases line up with TRBD1. CDR3 length: 15 residues. The V gene end was trimmed by 4 bases and the J gene end by 6 bases; junction bases not matched to a gene: 6. Germline CDR1 reads MGHDK; CDR2 reads SYGVNS. The CDR3 bases are TGTGCCAGCAGTGGGGGACAGGGAGGGGATGAAAAACTGTTTTTT. It codes for CASSGGQGGDEKLFF.

This chain connects TRBV28 to TRBJ2-7; maybe TRBD1 (6 bases). The CDR3 has 13 amino acids. The V and J ends lost 6 bases and 5 bases respectively, with 14 bases between them. The germline CDR1 and CDR2 sequences are MDHEN and SYDVKM. CDR3 nucleotides: TGTGCCAGCAGAGGACAGTCTTTCGACGAGCAGTACTTC. Encoded protein: CASRGQSFDEQYF.

The CDR3: CASSTTGGTYF. In DNA, the CDR3 is TGTGCCAGCAGTACCACAGGGGGCACGTACTTC. This chain uses TRBV28 with TRBJ2-7, with 9 positions matching TRBD1. The V gene end was trimmed by 5 bases and the J gene end by 12 bases; junction bases not matched to a gene: 5. The CDR3 sequence is 11 residues long. Germline V CDR1 and CDR2: MDHEN, SYDVKM.

The chain is built from TRBV15 and TRBJ2-7, with D possibly TRBD2 on 6 matching bases. The V gene's germline CDR1 is LNHNV and CDR2 YYDKDF (reference sequence). This CDR3 contains 13 residues. Trimming took off 0 bases at V and 5 bases at J, with 8 bases between the two ends. Written as DNA, the CDR3 is TGTGCCACCAGCAGAGATACGGGGGACGAGCAGTACTTC. This translates into CATSRDTGDEQYF.

This clone showed up just a few times. The chain combines TRBV19 with TRBJ2-3; 11 bases match TRBD2. The CDR3 loop spans 16 amino acids. CDR1 is LNHDA, CDR2 SQIVND, per germline (reference sequence). Germline trimming cut 5 bases from V and 0 bases from J; bases unmatched to any gene: 4. The CDR3 protein is CASSRLAGLSTDTQYF. CDR3 bases: TGTGCCAGTAGTCGACTAGCGGGGCTTAGCACAGATACGCAGTATTTT. Together with reference TRBV19 and TRBJ2-3, the CDR3 gives the full variable domain: DGGITQSPKYLFRKEGQNVTLSCEQNLNHDAMYWYRQDPGQGLRLIYYSQIVNDFQKGDIAEGYSVSREKKESFPLTVTSAQKNPTAFYLCASSRLAGLSTDTQYFGPGTRLTVL.

This clone was seen more than once but under ten times. The chain has TRBV29-1 and TRBJ2-7, with 8 bases fitting TRBD1. The CDR3 runs to 12 residues. Trimming cost V 8 bases and J 5 bases; bases outside gene matches: 8. Germline-derived CDR1 and CDR2 are SQVTM and ANQGSEA. The CDR3 region has the DNA TGCAGCCATCGGACAGGGACCCACGAGCAGTACTTC. This translates into CSHRTGTHEQYF.

This clone has only a few counts. V is TRBV28 and J is TRBJ2-5; 10 positions agree with TRBD2. The V segment lost 3 bases and the J segment 3 bases; nucleotides outside the gene matches: 10. This CDR3 region has 17 residues. Germline loops: CDR1 MDHEN, CDR2 SYDVKM. The CDR3 is CASSLVLLAGEKETQYF. CDR3 bases: TGTGCCAGCAGTTTGGTGTTGCTAGCGGGAGAAAAAGAGACCCAGTACTTC.

V and J are TRBV29-1 and TRBJ1-1; D is perhaps TRBD1 (6 bases). There are 16 residues in the CDR3. V was pared by 2 bases and J by 0 bases, with 16 bases between. Germline V lookup: CDR1 SQVTM, CDR2 ANQGSEA. CDR3 in amino acids: CSVERGRGPVNTEAFF. CDR3 DNA: TGCAGCGTTGAAAGGGGGAGGGGACCCGTGAACACTGAAGCTTTCTTT. Using reference TRBV29-1 and TRBJ1-1 for the parts outside the CDR3, the full variable domain is SAVISQKPSRDICQRGTSLTIQCQVDSQVTMMFWYRQQPGQSLTLIATANQGSEATYESGFVIDKFPISRPNLTFSTLTVSNMSPEDSSIYLCSVERGRGPVNTEAFFGQGTRLTVV.

The chain employs TRBV10-1 and TRBJ2-7; 10 bases match TRBD1. CDR1 and CDR2 from the germline V gene are WNHNN and SYGVQD (reference sequence). V was pared by 6 bases and J by 5 bases, with 10 bases of the junction left unmatched. The CDR3 covers 15 residues. The DNA of the CDR3 is TGCGCCAGCAGCGGAACGACAGGGGGCTGGGACGAGCAGTACTTC. This codes for CASSGTTGGWDEQYF.

The chain combines TRBV5-4 with TRBJ2-5, with TRBD1 matching over 7 bases. This CDR3 has 17 residues. V trimming: 0 bases; J trimming: 4 bases; junction bases outside the gene matches: 12. Per the germline V gene, CDR1 is SGHNT and CDR2 is YYREEE (reference sequence). CDR3 in amino acids: CASSLAWTGKARETQYF. The DNA for the CDR3 is TGTGCCAGCAGCTTGGCCTGGACAGGAAAAGCTCGAGAGACCCAGTACTTC.

This clone was recorded once. V gene TRBV18 combines with J gene TRBJ2-2; no firm D call. Germline lookup yields CDR1 KGHSH and CDR2 LQKENI. The CDR3 extends over 13 amino acids. Trimming left V 3 bases short and J 4 bases short, with 6 bases between. The CDR3 DNA is TGTGCCAGCTCACCCGCGAGCACCGGGGAGCTGTTTTTT. It encodes CASSPASTGELFF.

The gene calls are TRBV7-9 and TRBJ1-5, with D perhaps matching TRBD1 (5 bases). CDR3 length equals 15 residues. Germline assignment: CDR1 SEHNR and CDR2 FQNEAQ (reference sequence). V was cut by 2 bases and J by 0 bases, with 8 bases left in between. CDR3 residues: CASSLQGTSNQPQHF. In DNA, the CDR3 is TGTGCCAGCAGCTTACAGGGTACTAGCAATCAGCCCCAGCATTTT. Combining the CDR3 with reference TRBV7-9 and TRBJ1-5 gives the whole variable domain DTGVSQNPRHKITKRGQNVTFRCDPISEHNRLYWYRQTLGQGPEFLTYFQNEAQLEKSRLLSDRFSAERPKGSFSTLEIQRTEQGDSAMYLCASSLQGTSNQPQHFGDGTRLSIL.